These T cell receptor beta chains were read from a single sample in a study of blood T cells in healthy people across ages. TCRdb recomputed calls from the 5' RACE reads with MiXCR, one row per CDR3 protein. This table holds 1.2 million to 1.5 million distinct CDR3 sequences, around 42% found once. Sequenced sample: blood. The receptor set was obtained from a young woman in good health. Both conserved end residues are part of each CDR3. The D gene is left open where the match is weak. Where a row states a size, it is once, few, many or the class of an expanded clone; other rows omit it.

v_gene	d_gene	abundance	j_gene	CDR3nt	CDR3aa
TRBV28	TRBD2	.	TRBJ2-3	TGTGCCAGCAGTTTGCTCGCGGGGGGGCTTAAAGATACGCAGTATTTT	CASSLLAGGLKDTQYF
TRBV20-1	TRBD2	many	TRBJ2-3	TGCAGTGCTAGAGATGCTAGCGGGAGCACAGATACGCAGTATTTT	CSARDASGSTDTQYF
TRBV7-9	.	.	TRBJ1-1	TGTGCCAGCAGCTTAGTCCCAGGGAGAGGGGACACTGAAGCTTTCTTT	CASSLVPGRGDTEAFF
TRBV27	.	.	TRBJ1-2	TGTGCCAGCAGTTGGGGGGCCGGGGTCTATGGCTACACCTTC	CASSWGAGVYGYTF
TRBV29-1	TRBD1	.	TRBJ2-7	TGCAGCGTTGAGGGGCAGGGGGTGTGGGAGTACGAGCAGTACTTC	CSVEGQGVWEYEQYF
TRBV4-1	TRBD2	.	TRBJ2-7	TGCGCCAGCAGCCGGACTAGCGGGAGTGGTTCCTGCGAGCAGTACTTC	CASSRTSGSGSCEQYF
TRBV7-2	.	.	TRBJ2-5	TGTGCCAGCAGCTTAGTAGGGAGACAAGAGACCCAGTACTTC	CASSLVGRQETQYF
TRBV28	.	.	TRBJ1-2	TGTGCCAGCAGGTCTGGGGGGGCTGGCTATGGCTACACCTTC	CASRSGGAGYGYTF
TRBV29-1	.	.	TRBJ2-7	TGCAGCGCCACAGGAGATGAGCAGTACTTC	CSATGDEQYF
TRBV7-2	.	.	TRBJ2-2	TGTGCCAGCAGCAAAACAGATTCGAACACCGGGGAGCTGTTTTTT	CASSKTDSNTGELFF
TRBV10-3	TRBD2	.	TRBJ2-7	TGTGCCATGTCGCCTAGCGGTTCTTCCTACGAGCAGTACTTC	CAMSPSGSSYEQYF
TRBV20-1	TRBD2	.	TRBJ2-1	TGCAGTGCGGTACTAGCGGGGGGGAACGTCCATGAGCAGTTCTTC	CSAVLAGGNVHEQFF
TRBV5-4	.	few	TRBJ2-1	TGTGCCAGCAGTTTAAGCCAGGAGGTTAGGTACAATGAGCAGTTCTTC	CASSLSQEVRYNEQFF
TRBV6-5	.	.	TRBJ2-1	TGTGCCAGCAGTCGGACAGCCTCGTCCTACGAGCAGTTCTTC	CASSRTASSYEQFF
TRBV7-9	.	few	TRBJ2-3	TGTGCCAGCAGCTTAGGTGGGAGCTCCTCAGATACGCAGTATTTT	CASSLGGSSSDTQYF
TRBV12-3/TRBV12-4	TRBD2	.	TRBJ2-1	TGTGCCAGCAGTTTGGCGGGGGGCCCCTCCTACAATGAGCAGTTCTTC	CASSLAGGPSYNEQFF
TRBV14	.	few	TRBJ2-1	TGTGCCAGCAGCCCGAGGGGGGACTTCCTTCAGGAGCAGTTCTTC	CASSPRGDFLQEQFF
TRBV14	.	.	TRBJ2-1	TGTGCCAGCAGCCAAGTGGGCCGATGGGGGGCTTCCGAGTACAATGAGCAGTTCTTC	CASSQVGRWGASEYNEQFF
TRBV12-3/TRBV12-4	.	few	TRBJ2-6	TGTGCCAGCAGTTTAGCGCGATTCGGGGCAGGGGCCAACGTCCTGACTTTC	CASSLARFGAGANVLTF
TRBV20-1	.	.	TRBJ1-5	TGCAGTGCTTATGCAGGGGTTCAGCCCCAGCATTTT	CSAYAGVQPQHF
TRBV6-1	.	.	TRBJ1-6	TGTGCCAGCACCACAGCGACCAATAATTCACCCCTCCACTTT	CASTTATNNSPLHF
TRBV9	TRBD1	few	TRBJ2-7	TGTGCCAGCACCCAGGGGGGACAGGTCCGAAATGAGCAGTACTTC	CASTQGGQVRNEQYF
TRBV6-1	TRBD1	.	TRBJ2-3	TGTGCCAGCGGATCCGGGACAGGCCGCACAGATACGCAGTATTTT	CASGSGTGRTDTQYF
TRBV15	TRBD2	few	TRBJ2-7	TGTGCCACCAGCAGAGTGACTAGCGGGGGCTACGAGCAGTACTTC	CATSRVTSGGYEQYF
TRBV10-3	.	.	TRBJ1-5	TGTGCCATCCCAGATTGGAGCAAGCAGCCCCAGCATTTT	CAIPDWSKQPQHF
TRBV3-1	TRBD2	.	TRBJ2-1	TGTGCCAGCAGCCAAGGGACTAGCGGGGCTTATGAGCAGTTCTTC	CASSQGTSGAYEQFF
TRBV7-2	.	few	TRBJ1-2	TGTGCCAGCAGCTCCCGGACGGACCCAGGAGGCTACACCTTC	CASSSRTDPGGYTF
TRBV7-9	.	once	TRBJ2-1	TGTGCCAGCAGCTTGGGGACCCAGAACCACAATGAGCAGTTCTTC	CASSLGTQNHNEQFF
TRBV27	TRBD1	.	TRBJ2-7	TGTGCCAGCAGTTTAACCGGGACAGGGTTTCCCTACGAGCAGTACTTC	CASSLTGTGFPYEQYF
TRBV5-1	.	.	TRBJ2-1	TGCGCCAGCAGCTCCGCGGCCGAGCAGTTCTTC	CASSSAAEQFF
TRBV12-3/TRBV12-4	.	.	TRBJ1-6	TGTGCCAGCAGCCTGGGCCCAAGCTACTCCTATAATTCACCCCTCCACTTT	CASSLGPSYSYNSPLHF
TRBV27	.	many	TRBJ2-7	TGTGCCAGCAGATTAGGGGTAGAGTACGAGCAGTACTTC	CASRLGVEYEQYF
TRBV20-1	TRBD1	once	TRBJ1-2	TGCAGTGCTAGAACCGGGACAGGGCGCTATGGCTACACCTTC	CSARTGTGRYGYTF
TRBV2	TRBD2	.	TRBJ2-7	TGTGCCAAAGAGGTAGGGACTAGCGGGAGCCGTCCCTACGAGCAGTACTTC	CAKEVGTSGSRPYEQYF
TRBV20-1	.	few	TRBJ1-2	TGCAGTGCTAGCGAGGGGACCCGGTATGGCTACACCTTC	CSASEGTRYGYTF
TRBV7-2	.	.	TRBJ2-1	TGTGCCAGCAGCGTAGTCGGGGGCGGCGAGCAGTTCTTC	CASSVVGGGEQFF
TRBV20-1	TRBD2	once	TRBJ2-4	TGCAGTGCGAGGGTTCCGGGGGAGGGGAGGAACATTCAGTACTTC	CSARVPGEGRNIQYF
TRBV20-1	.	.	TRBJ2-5	TGCATCACTGGGCCCCGCGAGACCCAGTACTTC	CITGPRETQYF
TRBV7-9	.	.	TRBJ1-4	TGTGCCAGCATGGGAGCAACTAATGAAAAACTGTTTTTT	CASMGATNEKLFF
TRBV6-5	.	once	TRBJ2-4	TGTGCCACCAAACAGGAGACTCTAGCCAAAAACATTCAGTACTTC	CATKQETLAKNIQYF
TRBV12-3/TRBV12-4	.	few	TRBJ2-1	TGTGCCAGCAGTTTAGGCCCTGGACGGGACCCACTAACGGGTGAGCAGTTCTTC	CASSLGPGRDPLTGEQFF
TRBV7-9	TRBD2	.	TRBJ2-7	TGTGCCAGCAGCGACGCCCTAACTAGCGGATCTTACGAGCAGTACTTC	CASSDALTSGSYEQYF
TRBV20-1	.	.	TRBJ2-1	TGCAGTGCTAGGGACAGTGGGGAAGAGACCCAGTTCTTC	CSARDSGEETQFF
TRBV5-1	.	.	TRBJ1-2	TGCGCCAGCAGCTCCGACAAAACGTCCGGCTACACCTTC	CASSSDKTSGYTF
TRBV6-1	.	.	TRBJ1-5	TGTGCCAGCAGTCCCCTTACCATCGACACTCGCAATCAGCCCCAGCATTTT	CASSPLTIDTRNQPQHF
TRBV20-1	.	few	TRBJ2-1	TGCAGTGCTAGAGTGGGGTGGGGTGAGCAGTTCTTC	CSARVGWGEQFF
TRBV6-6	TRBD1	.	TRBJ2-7	TGTGCCAGCAGCCACGGGACAGGGGACTTCGAGCAGTACTTC	CASSHGTGDFEQYF
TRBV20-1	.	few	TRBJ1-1	TGCAGTGCTAGAGATGTGGGACGAACTGAAGCTTTCTTT	CSARDVGRTEAFF
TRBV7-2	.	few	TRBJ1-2	TGTGCCAGCAGATTCGTCGACGGGAACTATGGCTACACCTTC	CASRFVDGNYGYTF
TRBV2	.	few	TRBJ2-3	TGTGCCAGCAGTGGGCGCTGGGCGACAAGCGCGGCAGATACGCAGTATTTT	CASSGRWATSAADTQYF
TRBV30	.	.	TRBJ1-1	TGTGCCTGGAGTATCCCCAGAAGCTTAGGGACTGAAGCTTTCTTT	CAWSIPRSLGTEAFF
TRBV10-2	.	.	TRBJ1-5	TGCGCCAGCAGTGAGTCGCAAATTACGAATCAGCCCCAGCATTTT	CASSESQITNQPQHF